This T cell receptor (beta chain) was observed in a study of graft-versus-host responses after intestinal transplantation. Only in-frame clones appear in the TCRdb table, and some are missing; sequencing was by immunoSEQ multiplex PCR. The repertoire includes 70,000 or so clones, 75% to 90% of them detected once, and 0.39% sits in the top ten. This clone was detected only once. Its antigen is not known. Sequencing was performed on unstimulated CD4+ T cells sorted from spleen or lymph node cells, taken before transplant. This receptor was identified in a human donor who was the organ donor for an intestinal transplant.

CDR3 bases: TGTGCCAGCAGCCCCCAGGGTGAAACTAATGAAAAACTGTTTTTT. Its protein is CASSPQGETNEKLFF. V usage is TRBV28 and J usage is TRBJ1-4; a possible D gene is TRBD1 (5 bases). This CDR3 comprises 15 residues. Germline V gene sequence: CDR1 MDHEN, CDR2 SYDVKM. Trimming took off 6 bases at V and 1 base at J, with 12 bases between the two ends.